This TCR beta chain derives from a study of breast tumors, draining lymph nodes, adjacent tissues (TCRdb year 2016). Regarding the study in general: In breast cancer patients, the study compared the TCR beta repertoires of tumor, adjacent nontumor tissue and axillary lymph nodes. The study aimed to assess the relationships and possible T-cell exchange between tumor, surrounding tissue and draining lymph node repertoires in human breast cancer. The paper as a whole reports these results and caveats: The data were considered consistent with the idea that most tumor T cells come from the lymph node and then expand in tumor tissue. Tumors showed preferential V and J gene usage, and their T-cell repertoire diversity fell below that of lymph nodes yet above that of nontumor tissue. Tumor and nontumor tissue repertoires were significantly more similar in luminal-like than in basal-like breast cancer. The conclusion that tumor T cells originate in lymph nodes was presented as consistent with a hypothesis rather than as directly demonstrated.

The germline V gene (reference sequence) specifies WNHNN as CDR1 and SYGVQD as CDR2. Relative to germline, V is 6 bases shorter and J is 6 bases shorter, with 18 bases between their ends. The CDR3 measures 14 amino acids from cysteine to phenylalanine. The retained sequence is limited to the CDR3, 42 bases, with the frame set at the first base. Sequenced on an Illumina HiSeq 2000. Multiplex PCR amplification was used to generate the TCR beta chain libraries. High-throughput sequencing was used to analyze the amplified TCR beta chain products. The public reads were reanalyzed by TCRdb: fastp trimming at Q25, MiXCR alignment, in-frame beta chains only. One record per CDR3 amino acid sequence lists the most common genes and DNA. Across this sample there are more than 250,000 distinct CDR3 sequences, with over 30% seen only once. About 1% of the sample belongs to the ten largest clones. The axillary draining lymph nodes of breast cancer patients were the source of the lymph node samples.

The sample holds many counts of this clonotype. What antigen it recognizes has not been identified. Per-nucleotide qualities are absent, and no much larger clonotype sits a single base away. The sequence links TRBV10-1 to TRBJ2-7, and TRBD2 may be the D gene, going by 5 matching bases. Sequencing input: axillary lymph node tissue. This TCR was recovered from a female donor with breast cancer. Some clones in this sample may be carry-over from other donors' samples. The CDR3 sequence is CASSPRGLASEQYF. The nucleotides are TGCGCCAGCAGCCCCAGAGGGCTAGCAAGCGAGCAGTACTTC.